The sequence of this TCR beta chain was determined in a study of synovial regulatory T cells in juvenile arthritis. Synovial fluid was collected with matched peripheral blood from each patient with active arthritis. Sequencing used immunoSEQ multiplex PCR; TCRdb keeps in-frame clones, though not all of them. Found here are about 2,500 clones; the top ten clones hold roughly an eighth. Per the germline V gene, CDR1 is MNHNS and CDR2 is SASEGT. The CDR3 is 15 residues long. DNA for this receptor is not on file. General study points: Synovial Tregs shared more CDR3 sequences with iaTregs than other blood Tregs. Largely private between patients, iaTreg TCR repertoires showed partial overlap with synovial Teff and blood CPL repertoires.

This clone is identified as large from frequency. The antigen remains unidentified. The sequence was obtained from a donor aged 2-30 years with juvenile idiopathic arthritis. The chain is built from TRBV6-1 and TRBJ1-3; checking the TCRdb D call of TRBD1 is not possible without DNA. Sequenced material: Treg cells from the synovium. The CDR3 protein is CASSGQGRTGNTIYF.